This T cell receptor (beta chain) came from a study of PD-1 blockade in classical Hodgkin lymphoma. This clone has just one count. Method: immunoSEQ multiplex PCR; TCRdb's copy keeps in-frame clones and lacks some. The data show some 43,000 clones, 86% seen once. Exposure to brentuximab vedotin varied, and each patient had relapsed following autologous stem cell transplantation. The CDR3 sequence is 11 residues long. Trimming took 3 bases from V and 10 from J, leaving 7 bases between them. The germline gives CDR1 SGHTA, CDR2 FQGNSA. This TCR was sampled from a human donor with classical Hodgkin lymphoma. The input for sequencing was peripheral blood mononuclear cells (PBMCs), taken before the second cycle of nivolumab. The V and J genes are TRBV7-2 and TRBJ2-4; D is uncertain. CDR3 amino acids: CASSFGPIQYF. CDR3 sequence (DNA): TGTGCCAGCAGCTTCGGGCCGATTCAGTACTTC.